Below are 32 T cell receptor beta chains sequenced from a single sample in a study of neurological immune-mediated disorders. TCRdb independently ran MiXCR on the 5' RACE reads; one entry per CDR3 protein. The data contain more than 95,000 distinct CDR3 sequences, approximately 11% of them singletons. The time point here: longitudinal time-point 3. Specimen: PBMCs. All receptors come from a female donor with HTLV-1-associated myelopathy (HAM/TSP).

This clonotype was seen many times. The chain employs TRBV7-2 and TRBJ1-5; D unclear. The germline CDR1 and CDR2 sequences are SGHTA and FQGNSA. This CDR3 region has 15 residues. The V gene lost 2 bases and the J gene lost 7 bases, with 15 bases spanning the gap. The CDR3 loop is CASSLRPGIGQPQHF. In DNA, the CDR3 is TGTGCCAGCAGCTTACGGCCGGGGATAGGACAGCCCCAGCATTTT.

This clonotype was found many times. V and J are TRBV20-1 and TRBJ1-2; no clear D gene. The CDR3 is made up of 12 amino acids. From germline, CDR1 is DFQATT and CDR2 SNEGSKA (reference sequence). V lost 8 bases and J lost 4, with 14 bases in between. CDR3 amino acids: CSTGSMGYGYTF. The CDR3 DNA sequence: TGCAGTACCGGGTCCATGGGCTATGGCTACACCTTC.

Note on this clonotype: With a much larger clone just one base away, this may be a read error. The chain is built from TRBV6-5 and TRBJ2-5; D gene unclear. From germline, CDR1 is MNHEY and CDR2 SVGAGI. The CDR3 contains 14 residues. The CDR3 sequence: CTSSYSGRRETQYF. Written as DNA, the CDR3 is TGTACCAGCAGTTACTCGGGCAGGCGAGAGACCCAGTACTTC.

The rearrangement uses TRBV6-5 and TRBJ2-5; D not certain. From germline, CDR1 is MNHEY and CDR2 SVGAGI. V was clipped by 0 bases and J by 0 bases, with 8 bases between them. The CDR3 length is 15 residues. CDR3 sequence reads: CASSYSVAYQETQYF. The CDR3 coding sequence is TGTGCCAGCAGTTACTCTGTCGCGTACCAAGAGACCCAGTACTTC.

This clonotype has ten or more counts. The genes are TRBV5-1 and TRBJ2-7; TRBD1 aligns across 9 bases. After removal of 4 bases from V and 5 bases from J, the junction contained 7 bases not matched to a gene. Germline V lookup: CDR1 SGHRS, CDR2 YFSETQ. CDR3 length: 14 amino acids. The CDR3 reads CASSAGTGMDEQYF. The CDR3 DNA reads TGCGCCAGCAGCGCCGGGACAGGGATGGACGAGCAGTACTTC.

This clonotype has a count of ten or more. The chain carries TRBV5-1 and TRBJ2-1; D could derive from TRBD1 or TRBD2 (5 bases each). Germline V gene lookup returns CDR1 SGHRS and CDR2 YFSETQ. This CDR3 has 16 residues. V gave up 0 bases and J gave up 4 bases, with 14 bases separating them. In DNA form, the CDR3 reads TGCGCCAGCAGCTTGGTCGGGGCAGATACTTACAATGAGCAGTTCTTC. Translation: CASSLVGADTYNEQFF.

This clonotype was detected ten times or more. The J gene is TRBJ1-5, the V gene TRBV6-5; D call uncertain. V was cut by 0 bases and J by 0 bases, with 6 bases left in between. The CDR3 runs 15 residues. Germline V CDR1 and CDR2: MNHEY, SVGAGI. The CDR3: CASSYSVYSNQPQHF. CDR3 DNA: TGTGCCAGCAGTTACTCAGTTTATAGCAATCAGCCCCAGCATTTT.

This clonotype has a count of ten or more. The J gene is TRBJ1-1, the V gene TRBV5-1; 9 nucleotides line up with TRBD1. The CDR3 is 17 amino acids. V was clipped by 1 base and J by 0 bases; unmatched bases: 7. CDR1 and CDR2 from the germline V gene are SGHRS and YFSETQ. The CDR3 region has the DNA TGCGCCAGCAGCTTGTCGACAGGGGGGCAAATGAACACTGAAGCTTTCTTT. This encodes CASSLSTGGQMNTEAFF.

This clonotype was observed at least ten times. The rearrangement joins TRBV12-3 or TRBV12-4 to TRBJ2-1; 11 nucleotides match TRBD2. The CDR3 runs to 15 residues. V dropped 7 bases and J dropped 10; count of bases not matched to a gene: 12. CDR3: CASIELAGVSFEQFF. The DNA of the CDR3 is TGTGCCAGCATCGAACTAGCGGGGGTTTCCTTCGAGCAGTTCTTC.

The V gene is TRBV2, the J gene TRBJ2-1; maybe TRBD2 (6 bases). The CDR3 sequence is 15 residues long. Germline assignment: CDR1 SNHLY and CDR2 FYNNEI. V gave up 2 bases and J gave up 4 bases, with 12 bases separating them. The CDR3 protein is CASSETAGFYNEQFF. The CDR3 DNA follows: TGTGCCAGCAGTGAAACAGCGGGCTTTTACAATGAGCAGTTCTTC.

This clonotype was counted ten times or more. This chain joins TRBV10-3 and TRBJ2-1; no clear D gene. Germline values: CDR1 ENHRY, CDR2 SYGVKD. The V and J ends lost 9 bases and 7 bases respectively, with 22 bases between them. This CDR3 has 15 amino acids. CDR3 amino acids: CAIASGDGYRNEQFF. Written as DNA, the CDR3 is TGTGCCATAGCGAGTGGTGATGGTTATAGGAATGAGCAGTTCTTC.

This clonotype was detected many times. The rearrangement uses TRBV5-1 and TRBJ1-1, with 8 positions matching TRBD1. The CDR3 is 14 amino acids. Germline V lookup: CDR1 SGHRS, CDR2 YFSETQ. The V and J ends lost 4 bases and 5 bases, in that order; junction bases with no gene match: 7. The CDR3 sequence: CASSPRTGFTEAFF. The DNA of the CDR3 is TGCGCCAGCAGCCCTAGGACAGGGTTTACTGAAGCTTTCTTT. The full variable domain, with the rest looked up from reference TRBV5-1 and TRBJ1-1, is KAGVTQTPRYLIKTRGQQVTLSCSPISGHRSVSWYQQTPGQGLQFLFEYFSETQRNKGNFPGRFSGRQFSNSRSEMNVSTLELGDSALYLCASSPRTGFTEAFFGQGTRLTVV.

This clonotype has a count of ten or more. The V and J genes are TRBV20-1 and TRBJ2-6; TRBD1 matches at 7 bases. Germline CDR1 and CDR2: DFQATT and SNEGSKA (reference sequence). V dropped 3 bases and J dropped 2; count of bases not matched to a gene: 13. This CDR3 is 18 amino acids long. For the CDR3, the DNA is TGCAGTGCTAGGGGCGACAGGGCGCAGCGAACTGGGGCCAACGTCCTGACTTTC. Translated: CSARGDRAQRTGANVLTF.

This clonotype was seen many times. The chain has TRBV20-1 and TRBJ1-4; D is uncertain. The germline CDR1 and CDR2 sequences are DFQATT and SNEGSKA (reference sequence). The V and J ends lost 6 bases and 5 bases respectively, with 10 bases between them. The CDR3 length is 12 residues. CDR3 sequence reads: CSAPVPNEKLFF. CDR3 DNA sequence: TGCAGTGCCCCGGTACCCAATGAAAAACTGTTTTTT.

This clonotype has ten or more counts. V usage is TRBV7-8 and J usage is TRBJ2-3; D gene unclear. Per germline, CDR1 SGHVS and CDR2 FQNEAQ. The CDR3 extends over 16 amino acids. V was shortened by 2 bases and J by 0 bases, with 12 bases between the two germline ends. Written as DNA, the CDR3 is TGTGCCAGCAGCTTACTTGTTGCAGCAAGCACAGATACGCAGTATTTT. Amino acids: CASSLLVAASTDTQYF. Full variable domain (rest looked up from reference TRBV7-8 and TRBJ2-3): GAGVSQSPRYKVAKRGQDVALRCDPISGHVSLFWYQQALGQGPEFLTYFQNEAQLDKSGLPSDRFFAERPEGSVSTLKIQRTQQEDSAVYLCASSLLVAASTDTQYFGPGTRLTVL.

This clonotype came up many times. The chain has TRBV5-1 and TRBJ2-3, with TRBD2 matching over 7 bases. The V and J ends lost 1 base and 2 bases, in that order; junction bases with no gene match: 7. The germline CDR1 and CDR2 sequences are SGHRS and YFSETQ. The CDR3 totals 16 residues. The CDR3 loop reads CASSLLSGVFTDTQYF. DNA of the CDR3: TGCGCCAGCAGCTTGTTGAGCGGGGTATTCACAGATACGCAGTATTTT.

This clonotype was recorded at least ten times. CDR3 sequence: CASSASWSDEQYF. In nucleotides, the CDR3 is TGCGCCAGCAGCGCCAGCTGGTCCGACGAGCAGTACTTC. The chain uses TRBV5-1 and TRBJ2-7; no firm D call. V lost 4 bases and J 5 bases, leaving 13 bases between the germline ends. The CDR3 runs to 13 residues. From germline, CDR1 is SGHRS and CDR2 YFSETQ.

There are many counts of this clonotype. The chain couples TRBV6-2 or TRBV6-3 to TRBJ1-3; TRBD1 is a possible D gene (5 bases). Germline CDR1 MNHEY, CDR2 SVGEGT. The CDR3 is made up of 15 amino acids. Trimming took off 5 bases at V and 4 bases at J, with 15 bases between the two ends. DNA for the CDR3: TGTGCCAGCAGTCCTCGGCCCAGGGAGGGAAACACCATATATTTT. Translated: CASSPRPREGNTIYF.

Within the sample, this clonotype is medium-sized. The chain joins TRBV7-2 to TRBJ2-3; 8 bases map to TRBD2. V lost 5 bases, J lost 4 bases, and 8 bases stayed unmatched. This CDR3 has 15 amino acids. Germline V gene data show CDR1 as SGHTA and CDR2 as FQGNSA. The CDR3 sequence is CASSPGGVSADTQYF. CDR3 DNA sequence: TGTGCCAGCAGCCCCGGGGGGGTTTCTGCAGATACGCAGTATTTT.

This clonotype appeared many times. The CDR3 reads CSASIQGAKGYTF. CDR3 DNA: TGCAGTGCTAGTATACAGGGGGCTAAGGGCTACACCTTC. The V call is TRBV20-1, the J call TRBJ1-2; TRBD1 agrees at 9 bases. CDR1 and CDR2 (germline): DFQATT, SNEGSKA (reference sequence). V shed 3 bases and J 8 bases; nucleotides not matched to a gene: 7. The CDR3 has 13 residues.

This clonotype was recorded at least ten times. This chain links TRBV20-1 with TRBJ2-3; D gene ambiguous. CDR3 size: 13 residues. Germline V gene lookup returns CDR1 DFQATT and CDR2 SNEGSKA (reference sequence). The ends were cut back, 6 bases at V and 0 bases at J, with 10 bases in the middle. CDR3 region: CSAGRPSTDTQYF. The CDR3 DNA follows: TGCAGTGCCGGAAGGCCTAGCACAGATACGCAGTATTTT.

This clonotype was seen ten or more times. This chain connects TRBV6-5 to TRBJ1-1; D is perhaps TRBD1 (5 bases). Trimming removed 0 bases from V and 2 bases from J, with 10 bases in between. Germline V gives CDR1 MNHEY, CDR2 SVGAGI. The CDR3 runs to 15 residues. The CDR3 spells CASSYSGERNTEAFF. CDR3 nucleotides: TGTGCCAGCAGTTACTCAGGGGAAAGAAACACTGAAGCTTTCTTT.

There are many counts of this clonotype. The chain combines TRBV20-1 with TRBJ2-3; 8 bases match TRBD2. Unmatched junction bases numbered 7, after V lost 8 bases and J lost 0 bases. Germline V gives CDR1 DFQATT, CDR2 SNEGSKA (reference sequence). The CDR3 sequence is 14 residues long. CDR3 sequence (DNA): TGCAGTTCAGTACCGGGGGGGAGCACAGATACGCAGTATTTT. Its protein is CSSVPGGSTDTQYF.

This clonotype was seen many times. The chain combines TRBV7-2 with TRBJ2-7; TRBD2 matches 13 bases. V was clipped by 5 bases and J by 0 bases; unmatched bases: 4. CDR1 and CDR2 from the germline V gene are SGHTA and FQGNSA. The CDR3 totals 16 residues. The CDR3 bases are TGTGCCAGCAGCCTAGGACTAGCGGGGGCCTCCTACGAGCAGTACTTC. It specifies CASSLGLAGASYEQYF.

This clonotype was observed at least ten times. The rearrangement links TRBV5-1 to TRBJ2-2; D unresolved. Germline V gene data show CDR1 as SGHRS and CDR2 as YFSETQ. This CDR3 is 14 amino acids long. Trimming shortened V by 6 bases and J by 2 bases, and 11 bases separated the two germline ends. In DNA form, the CDR3 reads TGCGCCAGCAAACCGACACCAAACACCGGGGAGCTGTTTTTT. Its translation: CASKPTPNTGELFF.

This clonotype showed up many times. The chain is built from TRBV9 and TRBJ2-3; 13 nucleotides match TRBD2. V gave up 4 bases and J gave up 8 bases; unmatched junction bases: 10. CDR1 SGDLS and CDR2 YYNGEE come from the germline V gene. CDR3 size: 16 residues. CDR3 residues: CASSPGTSGVLSTQYF. In DNA, the CDR3 is TGTGCCAGCAGCCCCGGGACTAGCGGGGTTTTGAGTACGCAGTATTTT.

The chain couples TRBV21-1 to TRBJ2-7; the D call TRBD1 from the table was never checked on the DNA. TRBV21-1 is a pseudogene locus. The CDR3 runs 17 residues. In nucleotides, the CDR3 is TGTGCCAGCTCAGATATATTGCCAGGGGGCCTGACCTACGAGCAGTACTTC. This encodes CASSDILPGGLTYEQYF.

Details on this clonotype: The conserved final phenylalanine or tryptophan is absent from the CDR3, which likely points to a read error. The DNA is omitted, as the CDR3 cannot be located on it reliably, and the CDR3 follows TCRdb's listing. The chain couples TRBV7-9 to TRBJ2-1; the tabulated D call, TRBD2, remains unverified against the DNA. Per germline, CDR1 SEHNR and CDR2 FQNEAQ (reference sequence). The length of the CDR3 is 14 amino acids, counting both ends. The CDR3 loop is CASRSRQAGDEQLL.

This clonotype was recorded at least ten times. The chain links TRBV7-9 to TRBJ2-7; D unclear. CDR1 and CDR2 from the germline V gene are SEHNR and FQNEAQ (reference sequence). The CDR3 runs to 12 residues. V lost 0 bases and J 11 bases, leaving 11 bases between the germline ends. Written as DNA, the CDR3 is TGTGCCAGCAGCTTAGCTGGTGGGAAGAAGTACTTC. Translated: CASSLAGGKKYF.

Ten or more counts support this clonotype. V and J are TRBV5-1 and TRBJ2-2; TRBD2 agrees at 8 bases. CDR1 SGHRS and CDR2 YFSETQ come from the germline V gene. Trimming removed 3 bases from V and 6 bases from J; junction bases left unmatched: 19. This CDR3 has 19 amino acids. The CDR3: CASSSPRGRGASLPGELFF. CDR3 sequence (DNA): TGCGCCAGCAGCTCCCCTCGCGGGCGGGGGGCCTCCCTGCCCGGGGAGCTGTTTTTT.

This clonotype was seen at least ten times. This sequence joins TRBV2 and TRBJ2-1; no definite D call. This CDR3 has 15 amino acids. V shed 2 bases and J shed 8 bases, with 16 bases lying between them. Germline CDR1 and CDR2: SNHLY and FYNNEI. The CDR3 coding sequence is TGTGCCAGCAGTGAAATTAGCCCCCCTGGACATGAGCAGTTCTTC. Translation: CASSEISPPGHEQFF.

This clonotype showed up many times. This sequence joins TRBV5-1 and TRBJ1-4, with a possible D match to TRBD1 (5 bases). V dropped 3 bases and J dropped 0 bases, with 9 bases sitting between them. Germline V CDR1 and CDR2: SGHRS, YFSETQ. The CDR3 loop spans 15 amino acids. CDR3 in DNA: TGCGCCAGCAGCTCCCGACAGACAACTAATGAAAAACTGTTTTTT. Its protein is CASSSRQTTNEKLFF.